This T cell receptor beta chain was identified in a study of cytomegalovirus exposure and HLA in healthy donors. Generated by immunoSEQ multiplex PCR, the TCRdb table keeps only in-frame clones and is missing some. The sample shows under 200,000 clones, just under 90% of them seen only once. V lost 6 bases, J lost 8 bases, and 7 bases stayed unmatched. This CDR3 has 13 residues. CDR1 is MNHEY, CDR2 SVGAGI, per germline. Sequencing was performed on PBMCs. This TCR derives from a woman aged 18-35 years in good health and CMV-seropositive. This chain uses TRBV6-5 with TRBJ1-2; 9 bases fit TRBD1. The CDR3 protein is CASSLRQGGGYTF. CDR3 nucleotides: TGTGCCAGCAGCCTCCGACAGGGGGGCGGCTACACCTTC.